One sample yielded the 7 T cell receptor beta chains listed below, sequenced in a study of T-cell reconstitution after alpha-beta-depleted transplantation in children. Unique molecular identifiers tagged the TCRbeta library. One entry per CDR3 protein results from TCRdb running MiXCR on the PCR reads. The table lists 300,000 to 400,000 distinct CDR3 sequences, 16% of them singletons. Sequenced material: PBMCs, mostly from graft donor cells, taken 360 days after TCRalphabeta/CD19-depleted stem cell transplant. The receptor set was obtained from a male patient aged 2-9 years who had a stem cell transplant for acute lymphoblastic leukemia, so the T cells may come from the graft donor.

The V gene is TRBV20-1, the J gene TRBJ2-1, with 10 bases lining up with TRBD2. The CDR3 runs to 20 residues. Germline CDR1 and CDR2: DFQATT and SNEGSKA (reference sequence). V dropped 4 bases and J dropped 4; count of bases not matched to a gene: 22. The CDR3 DNA follows: TGCAGTGCTACTCATCCTCCGACTAGCGGGCGGATGGGGGGGTACAATGAGCAGTTCTTC. The encoded protein is CSATHPPTSGRMGGYNEQFF.

This clonotype showed up just a few times. The chain couples TRBV24-1 to TRBJ2-2, with 8 bases identical to TRBD1. CDR3 length: 14 amino acids. Germline V gene lookup returns CDR1 KGHDR and CDR2 SFDVKD. J gave up 6 bases and V 9 bases, and 8 bases lay outside the gene matches. CDR3 in DNA: TGTGCCACCGAACGGACAGGGAAGGCCGGGGAGCTGTTTTTT. Translation gives CATERTGKAGELFF.

This clonotype was observed a handful of times. The rearrangement uses TRBV7-2 and TRBJ2-3, with D tentatively TRBD1 or TRBD2 (6 bases each). Trimming removed 1 base from V and 1 base from J, with 12 bases in between. The CDR3 has 16 residues. Germline CDR1 SGHTA, CDR2 FQGNSA. The CDR3 bases are TGTGCCAGCAGCTTAGGGGGGCCGGGGGGCACAGATACGCAGTATTTT. Its protein product is CASSLGGPGGTDTQYF.

Ten or more counts support this clonotype. J is TRBJ2-7 and V is TRBV12-3 or TRBV12-4; tentatively, D is TRBD1 (6 bases). V was pared by 4 bases and J by 2 bases, with 9 bases between. The CDR3 contains 13 residues. DNA of the CDR3: TGTGCCAGCAGTTACGGACAGCCCTACGAGCAGTACTTC. Residues: CASSYGQPYEQYF.

Only a few counts were recorded for this clonotype. The CDR3 loop is CASSHKIAGDKETQYF. CDR3 bases: TGCGCCAGCAGCCATAAAATAGCGGGAGATAAAGAGACCCAGTACTTC. The chain is built from TRBV4-1 and TRBJ2-5, with 9 bases that match TRBD2. In germline, CDR1 is MGHRA, CDR2 YSYEKL. This CDR3 region has 16 residues. J gave up 3 bases and V 3 bases, and 8 bases lay outside the gene matches.

CDR3: CSATPTSGFQETQYF. DNA of the CDR3: TGCAGTGCTACTCCGACTAGCGGGTTCCAAGAGACCCAGTACTTC. The gene calls are TRBV20-1 and TRBJ2-5; 10 positions agree with TRBD2. With 4 bases clipped from V and 1 base from J, the junction kept 6 bases outside the gene matches. Germline V lookup: CDR1 DFQATT, CDR2 SNEGSKA (reference sequence). The CDR3 length is 15 residues.

The rearrangement uses TRBV14 and TRBJ2-1; 10 bases agree with TRBD2. CDR3 length: 19 residues. After removal of 4 bases from V and 5 bases from J, the junction contained 17 bases not matched to a gene. Germline CDR1 is SGHDN and CDR2 is FVKESK. The CDR3 DNA is TGTGCCAGCAGCCCAAGCTTAGCGGGAGGCCGGGGCCCGAACAATGAGCAGTTCTTC. Amino acids: CASSPSLAGGRGPNNEQFF.